This entry lists 25 T cell receptor beta chains sequenced from one sample in a study of spatial heterogeneity in lung cancer (dated by TCRdb to the late 2010s). The protocol used for the library was 5' RACE. The listed sequencing device is NextSeq 500. TCRdb redid the processing of the public reads, applying fastp at Q25 and MiXCR, and retained in-frame beta chains. All rows with the same CDR3 protein become a single entry with the most common DNA and genes. The sample table records around 66,000 distinct CDR3 sequences; roughly 5.9% of these occur just once. Clones ranked in the top ten supply roughly 14% of the sample. The time point label on this specimen signifies: sample taken at primary tumor resection. The sample in question was PBMCs, obtained at surgery. The origin of the receptors is a female donor with early-stage non-small cell lung cancer.

This clonotype was seen only a few times. V gene TRBV7-3 combines with J gene TRBJ2-1; weak D call: TRBD1 (5 bases). Germline CDR1 is SGHTA and CDR2 is FQGTGA. With 6 bases removed from V and 8 bases from J, the gap between germline ends came to 14 bases. The CDR3 is made up of 13 amino acids. The CDR3 DNA reads as TGTGCCAGCAGGGGCGACAGTCACCATGAGCAGTTCTTC. It translates to CASRGDSHHEQFF.

This clonotype showed up many times. The chain recombines TRBV3-1 with TRBJ1-5; D gene unclear. Germline V gene sequence: CDR1 LGHDT, CDR2 YNNKEL (reference sequence). The length of the CDR3 is 13 residues. V lost 0 bases and J 7 bases, leaving 7 bases between the germline ends. CDR3 loop: CASSQDLGQPQHF. The CDR3 DNA reads TGTGCCAGCAGCCAAGATCTCGGGCAGCCCCAGCATTTT.

Only a few counts were recorded for this clonotype. This chain uses TRBV3-1 with TRBJ2-5; D perhaps matches TRBD2 (5 bases). The CDR3 is made up of 15 amino acids. Looked up from germline, CDR1 is LGHDT and CDR2 is YNNKEL (reference sequence). The ends were cut back, 0 bases at V and 5 bases at J, with 13 bases in the middle. CDR3 coding DNA: TGTGCCAGCAGCCAAGAAGGGAGAAACGAGGAGACCCAGTACTTC. Translating gives CASSQEGRNEETQYF.

This clonotype was observed at least ten times. The genes are TRBV10-3 and TRBJ1-6, with TRBD1 identical over 11 bases. The CDR3 loop spans 16 amino acids. Germline CDR1 and CDR2: ENHRY and SYGVKD. The V and J ends lost 10 bases and 9 bases, in that order; junction bases with no gene match: 14. The chain's CDR3 is CATRDRGTDQGSPLHF. CDR3 DNA: TGTGCCACCCGGGACAGGGGGACCGACCAGGGTTCACCCCTCCACTTT.

This clonotype was counted many times. This chain connects TRBV20-1 to TRBJ2-1; D may be TRBD1 or TRBD2 (5 bases each). V lost 6 bases and J 4 bases, leaving 22 bases between the germline ends. This CDR3 has 16 residues. Germline-derived CDR1 and CDR2 are DFQATT and SNEGSKA (reference sequence). The CDR3 is CSAGPRAQRIYNEQFF. CDR3 bases: TGCAGTGCAGGGCCCAGGGCGCAGCGGATTTACAATGAGCAGTTCTTC.

The CDR3 coding sequence is TGTGCCAGCAGGGCTAGCGGGGTCCGCTCCTACAATGAGCAGTTCTTC. Protein sequence: CASRASGVRSYNEQFF. The chain combines TRBV6-1 with TRBJ2-1; 9 bases line up with TRBD2. The CDR3 covers 16 residues. Germline assignment: CDR1 MNHNS and CDR2 SASEGT. With V trimmed by 6 bases and J by 0 bases, 6 bases remained unmatched.

This rearrangement joins TRBV3-1 to TRBJ2-7; D gene ambiguous. The germline V and J ends were trimmed by 1 base and 0 bases, with 13 bases remaining between them. The CDR3 totals 16 residues. The V gene's germline CDR1 is LGHDT and CDR2 YNNKEL (reference sequence). The CDR3 loop reads CASSQGTPSSSYEQYV. The DNA for the CDR3 is TGTGCCAGCAGCCAAGGAACTCCGTCGTCCTCCTACGAGCAGTACGTC.

This clonotype has at least ten counts. J is TRBJ2-7 and V is TRBV12-3 or TRBV12-4; D unclear. V was clipped by 0 bases and J by 2 bases, with 5 bases between them. The CDR3 is 13 residues long. The CDR3, as DNA: TGTGCCAGCAGTTTAGCGCACACCTACGAGCAGTACGTC. As protein: CASSLAHTYEQYV.

There are many counts of this clonotype. The gene calls are TRBV7-8 and TRBJ1-1; perhaps TRBD1 as D (5 bases). The CDR3 has 17 amino acids. V was cut by 2 bases and J by 4 bases, with 20 bases left in between. Germline V gene lookup returns CDR1 SGHVS and CDR2 FQNEAQ. The CDR3 here is CASSLQGRVLGGTEAFF. The CDR3 DNA sequence: TGTGCCAGCAGCTTACAGGGAAGGGTACTGGGGGGCACTGAAGCTTTCTTT. Based on the CDR3 plus reference TRBV7-8 and TRBJ1-1, the full variable domain is GAGVSQSPRYKVAKRGQDVALRCDPISGHVSLFWYQQALGQGPEFLTYFQNEAQLDKSGLPSDRFFAERPEGSVSTLKIQRTQQEDSAVYLCASSLQGRVLGGTEAFFGQGTRLTVV.

This clonotype was seen more than once but under ten times. The chain couples TRBV20-1 to TRBJ1-1; D perhaps matches TRBD1 (6 bases). This CDR3 is 13 amino acids long. Germline V gene data show CDR1 as DFQATT and CDR2 as SNEGSKA (reference sequence). V dropped 7 bases and J dropped 1 base, with 13 bases sitting between them. CDR3 protein: CSVAQGRNTEAFF. CDR3 bases: TGCAGTGTCGCACAGGGCCGGAACACTGAAGCTTTCTTT.

This clonotype was picked up a small number of times. J is TRBJ2-2 and V is TRBV6-1; tentative D call: TRBD1 (6 bases). Germline V gene data show CDR1 as MNHNS and CDR2 as SASEGT. Trimming cost V 6 bases and J 7 bases, with 15 bases left between them. The CDR3 is 14 amino acids. CDR3: CASRGASRYGELFF. CDR3 nucleotides: TGTGCCAGCAGGGGGGCTAGTCGTTACGGGGAGCTGTTTTTT.

This clonotype was picked up many times. The CDR3 region has the DNA TGTGCCAGCAGCCCAAGACAGGGCGCCTACGAGCAGTACGTC. Its protein product is CASSPRQGAYEQYV. The J gene is TRBJ2-7, the V gene TRBV7-8; 7 bases match TRBD1. Germline V lookup: CDR1 SGHVS, CDR2 FQNEAQ. V lost 5 bases to trimming and J lost 2 bases; unmatched junction nucleotides: 6. The CDR3 runs to 14 residues.

Relative to its sample, this clonotype is medium-sized. The chain carries TRBV6-5 and TRBJ2-1, with D possibly matching TRBD1 (5 bases). CDR3 length: 15 amino acids. Germline values: CDR1 MNHEY, CDR2 SVGAGI. Trimming left V 8 bases short and J 0 bases short, with 14 bases between. The CDR3, as DNA: TGTGCCAGCTCCTTTGGGGCAAGCTCCTACAATGAGCAGTTCTTC. As protein: CASSFGASSYNEQFF.

This clonotype was recorded a few times. This chain joins TRBV4-2 and TRBJ1-3; tentatively, D is TRBD1 (6 bases). The germline V and J ends were trimmed by 0 bases and 3 bases, with 6 bases remaining between them. Germline CDR1 LGHNA, CDR2 YNFKEQ. This CDR3 is built from 14 residues. The CDR3 DNA reads as TGTGCCAGCAGCCAAGAACAGGGTGGAAACACCATATATTTT. Amino acids: CASSQEQGGNTIYF.

Ten or more counts support this clonotype. J is TRBJ2-5 and V is TRBV20-1; 12 nucleotides match TRBD2. With 3 bases clipped from V and 4 bases from J, the junction kept 0 bases outside the gene matches. The CDR3 contains 13 residues. Germline CDR1 and CDR2: DFQATT and SNEGSKA (reference sequence). This CDR3 is CSARGLAGETQYF. In DNA, the CDR3 is TGCAGTGCTAGGGGACTAGCGGGAGAGACCCAGTACTTC.

CDR3 in amino acids: CASSSTGINYGYTF. The DNA for the CDR3 is TGTGCCAGCAGTTCAACAGGGATTAACTATGGCTACACCTTC. The J gene is TRBJ1-2, the V gene TRBV28; D is possibly TRBD1 (6 bases). This CDR3 spans 14 amino acids. Trimming stripped 4 bases from V and 1 base from J, with 10 bases between. Germline lookup yields CDR1 MDHEN and CDR2 SYDVKM.

This clonotype was detected a few times. J is TRBJ1-5 and V is TRBV20-1, with D perhaps TRBD1 (5 bases). Germline CDR1 reads DFQATT; CDR2 reads SNEGSKA (reference sequence). Trimming pared 4 bases from V and 2 bases from J, leaving 18 bases between. The CDR3 spans 16 residues. The chain's CDR3 is CSAKGPRPIGNQPQHF. CDR3 in DNA: TGCAGTGCTAAGGGACCCAGACCGATAGGCAATCAGCCCCAGCATTTT.

This clonotype was seen ten or more times. The V and J genes are TRBV20-1 and TRBJ2-1; 7 nucleotides align to TRBD2. Germline V CDR1 and CDR2: DFQATT, SNEGSKA (reference sequence). The trim removed 3 bases at V and 6 bases at J, leaving 5 bases unmatched. There are 13 residues in the CDR3. The CDR3 DNA is TGCAGTGCTAGGTACGCGGGAGTCAATGAGCAGTTCTTC. Translated: CSARYAGVNEQFF.

This clonotype has at least ten counts. The chain is built from TRBV3-1 and TRBJ2-2; D unclear. Germline CDR1 LGHDT, CDR2 YNNKEL (reference sequence). CDR3 length equals 14 residues. With 4 bases removed from V and 5 bases from J, the gap between germline ends came to 11 bases. CDR3 sequence: CASSPYRNTGELFF. The CDR3, as DNA: TGTGCCAGCAGCCCTTATCGGAATACCGGGGAGCTGTTTTTT.

J is TRBJ1-2 and V is TRBV20-1; perhaps TRBD1 as D (5 bases). V lost 6 bases to trimming and J lost 4 bases, with 15 bases between them. The V gene's germline CDR1 is DFQATT and CDR2 SNEGSKA (reference sequence). The CDR3 totals 13 residues. CDR3 amino acids: CSAWGRLRYGYTF. In DNA form, the CDR3 reads TGCAGTGCCTGGGGCAGACTACGCTATGGCTACACCTTC.

Ten or more counts support this clonotype. The genes are TRBV28 and TRBJ2-7; D gene ambiguous. Germline V gene data show CDR1 as MDHEN and CDR2 as SYDVKM. CDR3 length: 11 amino acids. V lost 2 bases to trimming and J lost 2 bases, with 1 base between them. The CDR3 nucleotides read TGTGCCAGCAGTTTAACCTACGAGCAGTACTTC. Encoded protein: CASSLTYEQYF.

This clonotype was counted at least ten times. The chain joins TRBV27 to TRBJ1-6; D remains unclear. Germline V CDR1 and CDR2: MNHEY, SMNVEV (reference sequence). The CDR3 sequence is 12 residues long. Between the trimmed V and J ends, which lost 3 bases and 10 bases, there was a span of 7 bases. The CDR3 reads CASSFRESPLHF. CDR3 DNA sequence: TGTGCCAGCAGTTTTCGAGAATCACCCCTCCACTTT.

V usage is TRBV6-1 and J usage is TRBJ1-6; 9 nucleotides agree with TRBD1. The CDR3 has 15 residues. Losses at the gene ends were 7 bases for V and 6 bases for J; bases not matched to a gene: 7. Per the germline V gene, CDR1 is MNHNS and CDR2 is SASEGT. This chain's CDR3 is CASNTGGRFNSPLHF. The CDR3 DNA reads as TGTGCCAGCAACACAGGGGGCCGGTTTAATTCACCCCTCCACTTT.

The table lists this clonotype with a few counts. The chain is built from TRBV29-1 and TRBJ1-5; D perhaps matches TRBD1 (5 bases). Trimming stripped 6 bases from V and 0 bases from J, with 9 bases between. CDR1 is SQVTM, CDR2 ANQGSEA, per germline. The CDR3 extends over 13 amino acids. In nucleotides, the CDR3 is TGCAGCGTGCGACAGTCTAGCAATCAGCCCCAGCATTTT. Its protein product is CSVRQSSNQPQHF.

The chain couples TRBV6-1 to TRBJ2-7, with D possibly called TRBD1 or TRBD2 (5 bases each). CDR1 is MNHNS, CDR2 SASEGT, per germline. The ends were cut back, 2 bases at V and 2 bases at J, with 10 bases in the middle. This CDR3 has 14 residues. CDR3 sequence: CASSETGPTYEQYV. CDR3 nucleotide sequence: TGTGCCAGCAGTGAAACGGGGCCTACCTACGAGCAGTACGTC.